This T cell receptor beta chain derives from a study of blood T cell repertoires in COVID-19. Study-wide context: In each case, the material was cDNA or gDNA derived from T cells, B-cell-depleted T cells, or PBMCs.

This CDR3 has 15 amino acids. Germline assignment: CDR1 LNHNV and CDR2 YYDKDF (reference sequence). V was clipped by 2 bases and J by 4 bases; unmatched bases: 4. TCRdb keeps only in-frame clones here, not all; method: immunoSEQ multiplex PCR. The data show around 100,000 clones, 70% to 85% seen once. The chain recombines TRBV15 with TRBJ1-4, with 7 positions matching TRBD1. The material sequenced was peripheral blood. This receptor was identified in a human donor in a cohort sampled during active COVID-19. The CDR3 DNA reads as TGTGCCACCAGCAGACCCGACAGGGTTAATGAAAAACTGTTTTTT. Translation gives CATSRPDRVNEKLFF.